The 9 T cell receptor beta chains given below trace back to one sample, sequenced in a study of blood T cells in healthy people across ages. Combining a sample-barcoded 5' primer with a J-beta primer mix, a second PCR ran for roughly 6 to 12 cycles. One entry per CDR3 protein, called by TCRdb with MiXCR from the 5' RACE reads. Among around 900,000 distinct CDR3 sequences listed, roughly 51% were seen once. Source material: blood. The receptor source for this set is a woman aged 60-75 years in good health.

The chain has TRBV9 and TRBJ2-5; 13 bases are shared with TRBD2. Germline V lookup: CDR1 SGDLS, CDR2 YYNGEE. With 4 bases clipped from V and 11 bases from J, the junction kept 14 bases outside the gene matches. CDR3 length equals 16 residues. The CDR3 sequence is CASSPRTSGSRGEQYF. CDR3 nucleotides: TGTGCCAGCAGCCCCCGGACTAGCGGGAGTAGGGGTGAGCAGTACTTC.

The chain employs TRBV12-3 or TRBV12-4 and TRBJ2-5, with TRBD2 matching 12 bases. The DNA end is more similar to TRBJ2-7, so the J call may be wrong. The CDR3 loop spans 14 amino acids. The CDR3 DNA follows: TGTGCCAGCAGCCCACTAGCGGGAGGAACCGAGCAGTACTTC. Its translation: CASSPLAGGTEQYF.

This chain links TRBV7-8 with TRBJ2-1; D is uncertain. The tail of the sequence fits TRBJ2-7 better, so the J call may be wrong. CDR1 is SGHVS and CDR2 is FQNEAQ in the germline V gene. The CDR3 has 14 amino acids. The CDR3 loop is CASSLGVGPYEQYF. The CDR3, as DNA: TGTGCCAGCAGCTTAGGGGTCGGGCCCTACGAGCAGTACTTC.

The chain employs TRBV7-6 and TRBJ2-1; a weak D match, TRBD2 (5 bases). CDR1 is SGHVS and CDR2 is FNYEAQ in the germline V gene. This CDR3 is built from 17 residues. Trimming removed 1 base from V and 8 bases from J, with 21 bases in between. In DNA, the CDR3 is TGTGCCAGCAGCTTAGGCCTGGTCCGGACTTCGTTCGATGAGCAGTTCTTC. Encoded protein: CASSLGLVRTSFDEQFF. The whole variable domain, filled in from reference TRBV7-6 and TRBJ2-1, reads GAGVSQSPRYKVTKRGQDVALRCDPISGHVSLYWYRQALGQGPEFLTYFNYEAQQDKSGLPNDRFSAERPEGSISTLTIQRTEQRDSAMYRCASSLGLVRTSFDEQFFGPGTRLTVL.

There are many counts of this clonotype. V is TRBV2 and J is TRBJ1-5, with D possibly TRBD1 on 5 matching bases. The V gene lost 2 bases and the J gene lost 6 bases, with 17 bases spanning the gap. CDR1 is SNHLY and CDR2 is FYNNEI in the germline V gene. CDR3 length: 16 amino acids. CDR3 residues: CASSERGPGLSQPQHF. DNA of the CDR3: TGTGCCAGCAGTGAAAGGGGTCCGGGGTTATCTCAGCCCCAGCATTTT. Complete variable domain (other parts from reference TRBV2 and TRBJ1-5): EPEVTQTPSHQVTQMGQEVILRCVPISNHLYFYWYRQILGQKVEFLVSFYNNEISEKSEIFDDQFSVERPDGSNFTLKIRSTKLEDSAMYFCASSERGPGLSQPQHFGDGTRLSIL.

The chain is built from TRBV7-8 and TRBJ2-1, with 7 positions matching TRBD1. V was clipped by 1 base and J by 8 bases; unmatched bases: 5. Looked up from germline, CDR1 is SGHVS and CDR2 is FQNEAQ. The CDR3 totals 14 residues. CDR3 nucleotides: TGTGCCAGCAGCTTAGAGCTAGGGGGCGATGAGCAGTTCTTC. It codes for CASSLELGGDEQFF.

CDR3 nucleotide sequence: TGTGCCAGCAGCCAAACCGGGACAGGGTTTCCCGAGCAGTACTTC. This translates into CASSQTGTGFPEQYF. The chain carries TRBV11-1 and TRBJ2-7, with 9 bases aligning to TRBD1. V was clipped by 5 bases and J by 6 bases; unmatched bases: 11. CDR3 size: 15 residues. Germline V lookup: CDR1 SGHAT, CDR2 FQDESV (reference sequence).

This clonotype was seen only a few times. V usage is TRBV4-1 and J usage is TRBJ2-5; D is tentatively TRBD1 or TRBD2 (5 bases each). Germline V gene sequence: CDR1 MGHRA, CDR2 YSYEKL. The CDR3 length is 15 residues. The V end lost 5 bases, the J end lost 7 bases, and 20 bases lay between the germline ends. The CDR3 region is CASSSPGRETGTQYF. The CDR3 DNA reads TGCGCCAGCAGCTCACCGGGGCGCGAAACAGGGACCCAGTACTTC.

This clonotype was recorded a few times. The V and J genes are TRBV3-1 and TRBJ2-5, with 7 bases that match TRBD2. The CDR3 has 15 residues. The ends lost 4 bases at V and 2 bases at J; junction bases unmatched: 7. Germline V gene lookup returns CDR1 LGHDT and CDR2 YNNKEL (reference sequence). CDR3 in amino acids: CASSPTGTKQETQYF. The DNA for the CDR3 is TGTGCCAGCAGCCCAACTGGGACTAAACAAGAGACCCAGTACTTC.